Listed below are T cell receptor beta chains from one sample, sequenced in a study of blood T cell repertoires in COVID-19. Assay used: immunoSEQ multiplex PCR; TCRdb lists only in-frame clones, some missing. The table has about 170,000 clones, roughly 83% seen once. Sequencing was carried out using PBMCs or T cells enriched from blood (not recorded which). These receptors were collected from a woman aged 45-59 years who had recovered from COVID-19. CDR3s leave out the opening cysteine and the closing phenylalanine or tryptophan. Each record gives: D gene, J gene, V gene, CDR3 protein. The D gene is left open where the match is weak.

TRBD2 TRBJ2-1 TRBV10-3 AISDTIRGGRDEQF
TRBD2 TRBJ2-2 TRBV10-2 ASRAGDITGELF
TRBD1 TRBJ1-2 TRBV6-6 ASVRTGQGYT
TRBD1 TRBJ1-3 TRBV29-1 SVPDRAGNTIY
- TRBJ1-2 TRBV10-3 AISTGGIGYT
- TRBJ1-1 TRBV9 ASSTGDRWGTEAF
- TRBJ1-1 TRBV5-1 ASSLAGSGGTEAF
- TRBJ2-3 TRBV25-1 ASSDLTFLADTQY
- TRBJ1-5 TRBV4-3 ASSQQYEVGNQPQH
TRBD1 TRBJ1-6 TRBV27 ASSQIGTGHSPLH
TRBD1 TRBJ1-1 TRBV19 ATSGQGETEAF
TRBD2 TRBJ2-1 TRBV7-9 ASSYPWSSGKKNNEQF
TRBD1 TRBJ1-2 TRBV2 ASSERGRGLGYT
TRBD2 TRBJ2-5 TRBV2 ASSRGTSGGQETQY
- TRBJ2-5 TRBV12-3/TRBV12-4 ASSFTQQETQY
- TRBJ1-1 TRBV5-1 ASSAKRGLGMNTEAF
- TRBJ1-6 TRBV28 ASRLSQGSDSPLH